The 15 T cell receptor beta chains below come from one sample, sequenced in a study of cytomegalovirus exposure and HLA in healthy donors. Primers included in the PCR were 60 Vbeta and 13 Jbeta primers. Method: immunoSEQ multiplex PCR; TCRdb's copy keeps in-frame clones and lacks some. The table has 90,000 to 120,000 clones, over 65% seen once; the top ten hold around 5.1%. The sample comprised PBMCs. All receptors come from a female donor in good health and CMV-seropositive.

The chain recombines TRBV30 with TRBJ2-7; the D is unclear. The V and J ends lost 2 bases and 6 bases respectively, with 26 bases between them. CDR1 is GTSNPN and CDR2 is SVGIG in the germline V gene (reference sequence). This CDR3 has 17 residues. The CDR3 sequence: CAWSIPLLSHLSPEQYF. For the CDR3, the DNA is TGTGCCTGGAGTATTCCCCTGTTGAGCCACCTTTCCCCCGAGCAGTACTTC.

The V call is TRBV20-1, the J call TRBJ1-2; no clear D. The CDR3 extends over 11 amino acids. The germline V gene has CDR1 DFQATT and CDR2 SNEGSKA (reference sequence). Trimming stripped 6 bases from V and 8 bases from J, with 13 bases between. CDR3 nucleotides: TGCAGTGCGAGACCGGGAGAAGGCTACACCTTC. This translates into CSARPGEGYTF.

The chain links TRBV28 to TRBJ2-7; D gene ambiguous. This CDR3 region has 13 residues. Per germline, CDR1 MDHEN and CDR2 SYDVKM. V lost 7 bases and J lost 3, with 13 bases in between. CDR3 nucleotide sequence: TGTGCCAGCAACCCAATAGATAGCTACGAGCAGTACTTC. Translating gives CASNPIDSYEQYF.

This clone appeared a single time. This specimen includes other DNA sequences encoding the same CDR3. The chain joins TRBV5-4 to TRBJ1-1; D perhaps matches TRBD1 (5 bases). The CDR3 runs 12 residues. Per the germline V gene, CDR1 is SGHNT and CDR2 is YYREEE (reference sequence). V shed 4 bases and J shed 11 bases, with 15 bases lying between them. For the CDR3, the DNA is TGTGCCAGCAGCCTGAATGGCAGGGCGGCTTTCTTT. Its protein is CASSLNGRAAFF.

The chain combines TRBV5-8 with TRBJ1-1, with no clear D. Germline loops: CDR1 SGHTS, CDR2 YDEGEE. The ends were cut back, 4 bases at V and 2 bases at J, with 9 bases in the middle. The CDR3 covers 13 residues. The CDR3 DNA follows: TGTGCCAGCAGCCCCGGGAGCAACACTGAAGCTTTCTTT. Translation gives CASSPGSNTEAFF.

V is TRBV7-9 and J is TRBJ2-7, with TRBD2 identical over 13 bases. The V gene's germline CDR1 is SEHNR and CDR2 FQNEAQ (reference sequence). The CDR3 runs to 14 residues. Trimming cost V 8 bases and J 4 bases; bases outside gene matches: 5. CDR3 sequence: CASRGTSGVYEQYF. The CDR3 nucleotides read TGTGCCAGCCGAGGGACTAGCGGGGTGTACGAGCAGTACTTC.

V is TRBV29-1 and J is TRBJ1-1, with TRBD1 identical over 8 bases. The CDR3 spans 13 residues. Germline V CDR1 and CDR2: SQVTM, ANQGSEA. V dropped 5 bases and J dropped 4; count of bases not matched to a gene: 6. The DNA for the CDR3 is TGCAGCGTTCAACAGGGGGGGGGCACTGAAGCTTTCTTT. Translation gives CSVQQGGGTEAFF.

In its sample, this clone was seen once. Here the CDR3 DNA reads TGTGCCAGCAGCCGCGGCCGGACAGGGTCGACAGATACGCAGTATTTT. Protein product: CASSRGRTGSTDTQYF. The V and J genes are TRBV5-8 and TRBJ2-3, with 8 bases that match TRBD1. V was pared by 4 bases and J by 3 bases, with 10 bases of the junction left unmatched. The CDR3 is 16 amino acids. Germline CDR1 SGHTS, CDR2 YDEGEE.

This clone was counted once. The chain couples TRBV27 to TRBJ2-2, with D hard to call. The V gene's germline CDR1 is MNHEY and CDR2 SMNVEV (reference sequence). This CDR3 comprises 13 residues. V lost 3 bases, J lost 7 bases, and 9 bases lay in between. This CDR3 is CASSFHSRGELFF. CDR3 sequence (DNA): TGTGCCAGCAGTTTCCACTCCCGCGGGGAGCTGTTTTTT.

This rearrangement joins TRBV5-1 to TRBJ2-2; 9 bases are a match to TRBD2. Germline CDR1 is SGHRS and CDR2 is YFSETQ. The CDR3 is 15 residues long. The trim removed 1 base at V and 9 bases at J, leaving 7 bases unmatched. In DNA, the CDR3 is TGCGCCAGCAGCTTGCAAGCGGGGGGAAGTCGGGAGCTGTTTTTT. Residues: CASSLQAGGSRELFF.

The chain has TRBV5-4 and TRBJ2-3; D perhaps matches TRBD2 (5 bases). The V end was cut by 0 bases, the J end by 4 bases, with 15 bases between. The CDR3 has 16 residues. Germline V gene sequence: CDR1 SGHNT, CDR2 YYREEE (reference sequence). The CDR3 DNA reads as TGTGCCAGCAGCTTGGGGGTGGGAGATATCTCAGATACGCAGTATTTT. Protein: CASSLGVGDISDTQYF.

The chain recombines TRBV28 with TRBJ1-5, with 9 bases that match TRBD1. CDR1 is MDHEN and CDR2 is SYDVKM in the germline V gene. The length of the CDR3 is 14 residues. The ends lost 7 bases at V and 6 bases at J; junction bases unmatched: 7. CDR3 DNA: TGTGCCAGCACCATGGCGACAGGGGGTCAGCCCCAGCATTTT. Its translation is CASTMATGGQPQHF.

The J gene is TRBJ2-7, the V gene TRBV12-5, with D perhaps matching TRBD2 (6 bases). The CDR3 loop spans 13 amino acids. Trimming pared 7 bases from V and 2 bases from J, leaving 12 bases between. Germline V lookup: CDR1 LGHNT, CDR2 FRNRAP. CDR3 sequence reads: CASEASETYEQYF. For the CDR3, the DNA is TGTGCTAGTGAGGCTAGCGAAACCTACGAGCAGTACTTC.

CDR3 coding DNA: TGTGCTAGTGGACTTAACACTGAAGCTTTCTTT. As protein: CASGLNTEAFF. The chain recombines TRBV12-5 with TRBJ1-1; D is unclear. This CDR3 contains 11 residues. V lost 6 bases and J lost 2, with 4 bases in between. Looked up from germline, CDR1 is LGHNT and CDR2 is FRNRAP.

The chain recombines TRBV7-6 with TRBJ2-5; possibly TRBD1 for D (6 bases). This CDR3 is built from 11 residues. Trimming took 8 bases from V and 6 from J, leaving 10 bases between them. Germline lookup yields CDR1 SGHVS and CDR2 FNYEAQ. This chain's CDR3 is CASGTSKTQYF. CDR3 bases: TGTGCCAGCGGGACATCAAAGACCCAGTACTTC.